In its sample, the clone carrying this TCR beta chain was seen many times. Its antigen is not identified. The CDR3 sequence is 13 residues long. V dropped 3 bases and J dropped 3; count of bases not matched to a gene: 2. The germline V gene encodes CDR1 DFQATT and CDR2 SNEGSKA (reference sequence). TCRdb reanalysed the reads using MiXCR and keeps one entry per CDR3 protein. Seen here are 15,000 to 25,000 distinct CDR3 sequences, 20% to 25% observed once, and the top ten hold less than 0.95%. These data originate in a study of lung T cells in sarcoidosis with Löfgren's syndrome. Findings and caveats of the study: The most expanded V genes in Löfgren's patients were reportedly TRAV12-1 and TRBV2.

The genes are TRBV20-1 and TRBJ2-5; 9 bases are a match to TRBD2. Source material: CD4+ T cells from bronchoalveolar lavage. This clonotype was sampled from a human donor with sarcoidosis (Löfgren's syndrome or another form), or a control subject (not recorded which). The CDR3 is CSARTSGKETQYF. For the CDR3, the DNA is TGCAGTGCTAGGACTAGCGGTAAAGAGACCCAGTACTTC.